The entry below describes one T cell receptor (beta chain). As yet, its antigen is unknown. The CDR3 is 14 residues long. Germline V lookup: CDR1 GTSNPN, CDR2 SVGIG (reference sequence). V was pared by 4 bases and J by 4 bases, with 14 bases between. The record originates from a study of CD8+ T cells in alopecia areata. Study summary: In an open-label trial, patients got 5 to 10 mg tofacitinib twice daily. The duration of tofacitinib was 6 to 18 months, with 6 months off drug afterward.

Study-level points and caveats: Tofacitinib did not eliminate many expanded lesional clones from scalp or blood. Affected scalp, especially in alopecia totalis/universalis, had a higher clonality than normal scalp did.

TCR sequencing used cDNA made by reverse transcription of extracted RNA. The repertoire was sequenced with immunoSEQ multiplex PCR; TCRdb's copy has only in-frame clones and lacks some. The sample shows 150,000 to 200,000 clones, about 60% of them seen only once. The treatment here: oral pan-JAK inhibitor, 5-10 mg twice daily. This sequence was found in a human donor with alopecia areata. The gene calls are TRBV30 and TRBJ2-1; no clear D. The sequenced sample was CD4+ T cells sorted from blood, obtained at week 24, from a patient treated with tofacitinib. This CDR3 reads CAWTPGVSYNEQFF. The CDR3 nucleotides read TGTGCCTGGACCCCTGGGGTATCATACAATGAGCAGTTCTTC.